This T cell receptor (beta chain) derives from a study of T cell responses to AZD1222 COVID-19 vaccine. Study-level background: Pooled together were second doses at about 4 or about 12 weeks.

The CDR3 loop spans 16 amino acids. Trimming cost V 5 bases and J 7 bases; bases outside gene matches: 10. Germline CDR1 and CDR2: MDHEN and SYDVKM. The data were produced by immunoSEQ multiplex PCR, yet TCRdb's version contains in-frame clones alone and is incomplete. Among 100,000 to 150,000 clones, about nine tenths were seen once, and the ten largest hold 7.2%. General study results and limits: In a largely white British group with more females than males, clonal diversity was possibly underestimated. Researchers report vaccine-associated CD4 TCRs spanning spike, with dominance at 160-218 and 743-854. At baseline, just 5 or 6 AZD1222 recipients tested seropositive.

As to this clone: Antigen specificity is unknown.

The specimen comprised peripheral blood, sampled on day 0 of AZD1222 vaccination. The chain uses TRBV28 and TRBJ2-1, with 11 nucleotides matching TRBD2. This receptor was obtained from an adult in good health. CDR3 nucleotide sequence: TGTGCCAGCAGTGCCCCGACTAGCGGGGTTTGGAATGAGCAGTTCTTC. It encodes CASSAPTSGVWNEQFF.